The 17 T cell receptor beta chains reported below all come from one sample, sequenced in a study of shared clonotypes between healthy human individuals. Measured with immunoSEQ multiplex PCR; TCRdb has only the in-frame clones, and not every one. Of approximately 400,000 clones listed, around 96% were seen once; the top ten hold about 0.32%. The sequencing sample was made of memory CD8+ T cells sorted from blood. Subset denoted: CD45RO+ cells pooled with CCR7-negative TemRA cells. Source of these receptors: a man aged 30 to 39 in good health.

The V call is TRBV28, the J call TRBJ1-1; D ambiguous. Trimming stripped 3 bases from V and 0 bases from J, with 11 bases between. The CDR3 runs 15 residues. Germline V gives CDR1 MDHEN, CDR2 SYDVKM. The CDR3 sequence is CASSFAVRVNTEAFF. The CDR3 region has the DNA TGTGCCAGCAGTTTTGCCGTCCGGGTGAACACTGAAGCTTTCTTT.

V usage is TRBV5-8 and J usage is TRBJ1-5; possibly TRBD1 for D (5 bases). The germline CDR1 and CDR2 sequences are SGHTS and YDEGEE. The CDR3 has 15 amino acids. V lost 5 bases and J 0 bases, leaving 12 bases between the germline ends. As DNA, the CDR3 is TGTGCCAGCAGGAGACAGTCATTTAGCAATCAGCCCCAGCATTTT. Its translation is CASRRQSFSNQPQHF.

This clone has only one observation. The gene calls are TRBV19 and TRBJ1-5; tentatively, D is TRBD1 (5 bases). From germline, CDR1 is LNHDA and CDR2 SQIVND (reference sequence). V was shortened by 3 bases and J by 5 bases, with 14 bases between the two germline ends. This CDR3 is built from 15 residues. CDR3 region: CASSIPGLWYQPQHF. For the CDR3, the DNA is TGTGCCAGTAGTATTCCAGGGTTATGGTATCAGCCCCAGCATTTT.

V usage is TRBV7-2 and J usage is TRBJ1-1; 7 bases fit TRBD1. Unmatched junction bases numbered 9, after V lost 4 bases and J lost 4 bases. The CDR3 loop spans 15 amino acids. Germline V lookup: CDR1 SGHTA, CDR2 FQGNSA. The DNA of the CDR3 is TGTGCCAGCAGCTCCGGTTGGCAGGGGGGCACTGAAGCTTTCTTT. Protein: CASSSGWQGGTEAFF.

The J gene is TRBJ1-1, the V gene TRBV5-1; D uncertain. In germline, CDR1 is SGHRS, CDR2 YFSETQ. The CDR3 contains 13 residues. Trimming removed 0 bases at V and 3 bases at J, with 6 bases between. The CDR3 here is CASSLDVDTEAFF. The CDR3 coding sequence is TGCGCCAGCAGCTTGGATGTGGACACTGAAGCTTTCTTT. Using reference TRBV5-1 and TRBJ1-1 for the parts outside the CDR3, the full variable domain is KAGVTQTPRYLIKTRGQQVTLSCSPISGHRSVSWYQQTPGQGLQFLFEYFSETQRNKGNFPGRFSGRQFSNSRSEMNVSTLELGDSALYLCASSLDVDTEAFFGQGTRLTVV.

The CDR3 DNA sequence: TGTGCCAGCAGTTTGGGGGCCCTCTGGTACGAGCAGTACTTC. Translation gives CASSLGALWYEQYF. The genes are TRBV28 and TRBJ2-7, with D maybe TRBD1 (6 bases). This CDR3 region has 14 residues. CDR1 and CDR2 from the germline V gene are MDHEN and SYDVKM. Between the trimmed V and J ends, which lost 3 bases and 4 bases, there was a span of 13 bases.

This rearrangement joins TRBV7-9 to TRBJ2-7; D is unresolved. Germline lookup yields CDR1 SEHNR and CDR2 FQNEAQ (reference sequence). Trimming removed 4 bases at V and 2 bases at J, with 12 bases between. The CDR3 has 14 residues. The CDR3 sequence is CASSSRTRAYEQYF. The CDR3, as DNA: TGTGCCAGCAGCTCTCGAACAAGGGCCTACGAGCAGTACTTC.

The chain couples TRBV5-4 to TRBJ2-3; 7 bases map to TRBD1. V was pared by 3 bases and J by 9 bases, with 10 bases of the junction left unmatched. The CDR3 totals 14 residues. Looked up from germline, CDR1 is SGHNT and CDR2 is YYREEE (reference sequence). CDR3 residues: CASSSNDRERTQYF. CDR3 nucleotide sequence: TGTGCCAGCAGCTCAAACGACAGGGAGCGAACGCAGTATTTT.

This clone has just one count. This rearrangement joins TRBV6-6 to TRBJ2-7, with 7 bases identical to TRBD2. This CDR3 spans 16 amino acids. Germline V gene lookup returns CDR1 MNHNY and CDR2 SVGAGI (reference sequence). With V trimmed by 6 bases and J by 5 bases, 16 bases remained unmatched. CDR3 bases: TGTGCCAGCAGCGGGAGGAGCCAAGGGTCTAGGGACGAGCAGTACTTC. Translated: CASSGRSQGSRDEQYF.

The V gene is TRBV9, the J gene TRBJ2-5; 15 nucleotides align to TRBD2. Germline V CDR1 and CDR2: SGDLS, YYNGEE. The CDR3 loop spans 18 amino acids. Trimming removed 4 bases from V and 5 bases from J; junction bases left unmatched: 12. The CDR3, as DNA: TGTGCCAGCAGCCCGACGGTGAGGACTAGCGGGAGGGGGGAGACCCAGTACTTC. Protein sequence: CASSPTVRTSGRGETQYF. Full variable domain (remainder filled in from reference TRBV9 and TRBJ2-5): DSGVTQTPKHLITATGQRVTLRCSPRSGDLSVYWYQQSLDQGLQFLIQYYNGEERAKGNILERFSAQQFPDLHSELNLSSLELGDSALYFCASSPTVRTSGRGETQYFGPGTRLLVL.

This clone was seen a few times. V and J are TRBV4-2 and TRBJ2-1; D is undetermined. Germline CDR1 and CDR2: LGHNA and YNFKEQ. The ends were cut back, 3 bases at V and 0 bases at J, with 9 bases in the middle. The CDR3 has 15 amino acids. This chain's CDR3 is CASSQSPSSYNEQFF. DNA for the CDR3: TGTGCCAGCAGCCAGAGCCCTAGCTCCTACAATGAGCAGTTCTTC.

This clone has only a few counts. The rearrangement links TRBV4-2 to TRBJ2-7; D is unclear. Trimming left V 4 bases short and J 6 bases short, with 16 bases between. From germline, CDR1 is LGHNA and CDR2 YNFKEQ. The CDR3 is 14 residues long. Here the CDR3 reads CASSPEPLEPEQYF. CDR3 DNA sequence: TGTGCCAGCAGCCCGGAACCCTTAGAGCCCGAGCAGTACTTC.

As for this clone: Different DNA sequences within this sample yield the same CDR3. The genes are TRBV5-1 and TRBJ1-5, with 11 bases lining up with TRBD1. V shed 0 bases, J shed 7 bases, and the junction held 0 bases outside the gene matches. The germline CDR1 and CDR2 sequences are SGHRS and YFSETQ. This CDR3 is 14 amino acids long. For the CDR3, the DNA is TGCGCCAGCAGCTTGGGGGACAGGGGGCAGCCCCAGCATTTT. It encodes CASSLGDRGQPQHF.

The chain recombines TRBV7-6 with TRBJ1-3; 10 bases align to TRBD1. V trimming: 2 bases; J trimming: 0 bases; junction bases outside the gene matches: 1. CDR3 length: 16 residues. Germline assignment: CDR1 SGHVS and CDR2 FNYEAQ. CDR3 in amino acids: CASSLRTGGSGNTIYF. The CDR3 nucleotides are TGTGCCAGCAGCTTAAGGACAGGGGGCTCTGGAAACACCATATATTTT.

In DNA, the CDR3 is TGCGCCAGCAAGGACAGGCCAAGCGTACAAGAGACCCAGTACTTC. Its translation is CASKDRPSVQETQYF. The V and J genes are TRBV5-1 and TRBJ2-5; 7 bases agree with TRBD1. Per the germline V gene, CDR1 is SGHRS and CDR2 is YFSETQ. Trimming cost V 6 bases and J 2 bases; bases outside gene matches: 10. The CDR3 totals 15 residues.

The rearrangement joins TRBV6-1 to TRBJ1-3; 8 positions agree with TRBD1. The CDR3 sequence is 15 residues long. Germline loops: CDR1 MNHNS, CDR2 SASEGT. V was pared by 6 bases and J by 6 bases, with 10 bases of the junction left unmatched. As DNA, the CDR3 is TGTGCCAGCAGGGAGACAGGACAGGGATCAAACACCATATATTTT. Translation gives CASRETGQGSNTIYF.

The rearrangement joins TRBV19 to TRBJ1-1, with D maybe TRBD1 (5 bases). In germline, CDR1 is LNHDA, CDR2 SQIVND (reference sequence). CDR3 length: 14 amino acids. The ends were cut back, 2 bases at V and 1 base at J, with 8 bases in the middle. CDR3 in amino acids: CASSITGTNTEAFF. The CDR3 nucleotides read TGTGCCAGTAGTATAACCGGGACGAACACTGAAGCTTTCTTT.